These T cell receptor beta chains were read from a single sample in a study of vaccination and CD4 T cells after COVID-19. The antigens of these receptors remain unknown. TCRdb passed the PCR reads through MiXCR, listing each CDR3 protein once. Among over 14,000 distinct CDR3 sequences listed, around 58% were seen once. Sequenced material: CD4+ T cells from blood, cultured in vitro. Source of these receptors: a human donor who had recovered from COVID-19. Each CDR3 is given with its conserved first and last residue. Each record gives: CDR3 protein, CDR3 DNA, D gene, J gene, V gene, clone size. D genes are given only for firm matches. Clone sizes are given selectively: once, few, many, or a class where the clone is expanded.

CDR3 protein: CASRLDRVGYEQYF; CDR3 DNA: TGCGCCAGCAGGCTGGACAGGGTGGGGTACGAGCAGTACTTC; D gene: TRBD1; J gene: TRBJ2-7; V gene: TRBV10-2; clone size: NA
CDR3 protein: CASTSRRVGADTQYF; CDR3 DNA: TGTGCCAGCACGAGTCGTCGTGTTGGGGCAGATACGCAGTATTTT; D gene: NA; J gene: TRBJ2-3; V gene: TRBV6-1; clone size: NA
CDR3 protein: CSARARGLANYNEQFF; CDR3 DNA: TGCAGTGCTAGAGCACGTGGGCTAGCGAACTACAATGAGCAGTTCTTC; D gene: NA; J gene: TRBJ2-1; V gene: TRBV20-1; clone size: NA
CDR3 protein: CASSPLSGTSGKENEQYF; CDR3 DNA: TGTGCCAGCAGCCCCCTCAGCGGGACTAGCGGGAAAGAAAACGAGCAGTACTTC; D gene: TRBD2; J gene: TRBJ2-7; V gene: TRBV11-1; clone size: NA
CDR3 protein: CASSEARRAGGLHSPLHF; CDR3 DNA: TGTGCCAGCAGTGAAGCTCGGCGTGCAGGGGGCCTACATTCACCCCTCCACTTT; D gene: TRBD1; J gene: TRBJ1-6; V gene: TRBV6-1; clone size: NA
CDR3 protein: CASSQPGLGVHEQYF; CDR3 DNA: TGCGCCAGCAGTCAACCGGGACTAGGGGTCCACGAGCAGTACTTC; D gene: TRBD2; J gene: TRBJ2-7; V gene: TRBV23-1; clone size: NA
CDR3 protein: CATTVAESTDTQYF; CDR3 DNA: TGTGCCACCACCGTAGCGGAGAGCACAGATACGCAGTATTTT; D gene: NA; J gene: TRBJ2-3; V gene: TRBV2; clone size: NA
CDR3 protein: CASSLRGLSGNTIYF; CDR3 DNA: TGTGCCAGCAGCTTGCGGGGGCTCTCTGGAAACACCATATATTTT; D gene: NA; J gene: TRBJ1-3; V gene: TRBV5-5; clone size: NA
CDR3 protein: CASRPGSSNTGELFF; CDR3 DNA: TGTGCCAGCAGACCAGGGTCCTCTAACACCGGGGAGCTGTTTTTT; D gene: NA; J gene: TRBJ2-2; V gene: TRBV7-9; clone size: NA
CDR3 protein: CATSRDNQPQHF; CDR3 DNA: TGTGCCACCAGCCGGGACAATCAGCCCCAGCATTTT; D gene: NA; J gene: TRBJ1-5; V gene: TRBV15; clone size: few
CDR3 protein: CASSLDQLAVDTQYF; CDR3 DNA: TGTGCCAGCAGCTTAGATCAACTTGCCGTAGATACGCAGTATTTT; D gene: NA; J gene: TRBJ2-3; V gene: TRBV11-2; clone size: NA
CDR3 protein: CSARDWQQTEETQYF; CDR3 DNA: TGCAGTGCTAGAGATTGGCAACAGACCGAAGAAACCCAGTACTTC; D gene: NA; J gene: TRBJ2-5; V gene: TRBV20-1; clone size: NA
CDR3 protein: CATSTTSGSTDTQYF; CDR3 DNA: TGTGCCACCAGCACCACTAGCGGCAGCACAGATACGCAGTATTTT; D gene: TRBD2; J gene: TRBJ2-3; V gene: TRBV15; clone size: NA
CDR3 protein: CSARDGGANTEAFF; CDR3 DNA: TGCAGTGCTAGAGATGGGGGAGCGAACACTGAAGCTTTCTTT; D gene: NA; J gene: TRBJ1-1; V gene: TRBV20-1; clone size: few
CDR3 protein: CASSSVSSYNEQFF; CDR3 DNA: TGTGCCAGCAGTTCCGTGAGCTCCTACAATGAGCAGTTCTTC; D gene: NA; J gene: TRBJ2-1; V gene: TRBV5-4; clone size: NA
CDR3 protein: CASTRRGLEAFF; CDR3 DNA: TGTGCCAGCACCAGACGCGGGCTCGAAGCTTTCTTT; D gene: NA; J gene: TRBJ1-1; V gene: TRBV5-6; clone size: NA
CDR3 protein: CASSLDRIRNEQYF; CDR3 DNA: TGTGCCAGCAGCTTGGATAGAATCAGGAACGAGCAGTACTTC; D gene: NA; J gene: TRBJ2-7; V gene: TRBV5-4; clone size: few
CDR3 protein: CASSPLRDHVPPLHF; CDR3 DNA: TGTGCCAGCAGTCCTCTGAGGGACCATGTGCCACCCCTCCACTTT; D gene: NA; J gene: TRBJ1-6; V gene: TRBV6-2/TRBV6-3; clone size: NA
CDR3 protein: CASSQVLGRRFF; CDR3 DNA: TGTGCCAGCAGCCAAGTATTGGGGCGTCGGTTCTTC; D gene: NA; J gene: TRBJ2-1; V gene: TRBV14; clone size: NA
CDR3 protein: CASSSGTSGSKYEQFF; CDR3 DNA: TGTGCCAGCAGTAGCGGGACTAGCGGGAGCAAGTATGAGCAGTTCTTC; D gene: TRBD2; J gene: TRBJ2-1; V gene: TRBV6-1; clone size: NA
CDR3 protein: CASSLFGANVLTF; CDR3 DNA: TGTGCCAGCAGTCTCTTTGGGGCCAACGTCCTGACTTTC; D gene: NA; J gene: TRBJ2-6; V gene: TRBV12-3/TRBV12-4; clone size: once
CDR3 protein: CASSLTRSAWGPGELFF; CDR3 DNA: TGTGCCAGCAGCTTAACCCGTAGCGCCTGGGGCCCCGGGGAGCTGTTTTTT; D gene: NA; J gene: TRBJ2-2; V gene: TRBV7-9; clone size: NA
CDR3 protein: CASSYRQEERNQPQHF; CDR3 DNA: TGTGCCAGCAGTTACCGACAGGAGGAACGCAATCAGCCCCAGCATTTT; D gene: NA; J gene: TRBJ1-5; V gene: TRBV6-5; clone size: NA
CDR3 protein: CSAKTALGYGYTF; CDR3 DNA: TGCAGTGCTAAAACCGCGTTGGGCTATGGCTACACCTTC; D gene: NA; J gene: TRBJ1-2; V gene: TRBV20-1; clone size: NA
CDR3 protein: CASSSTRNHEQYF; CDR3 DNA: TGTGCCAGCAGTTCTACTAGAAACCACGAGCAGTACTTC; D gene: NA; J gene: TRBJ2-7; V gene: TRBV7-3; clone size: NA
CDR3 protein: CSARAEAAERETQYF; CDR3 DNA: TGCAGTGCTAGAGCGGAAGCCGCGGAGAGGGAGACCCAGTACTTC; D gene: NA; J gene: TRBJ2-5; V gene: TRBV20-1; clone size: NA
CDR3 protein: CSARGLRTNTGELFF; CDR3 DNA: TGCAGTGCTCGGGGACTACGAACGAACACCGGGGAGCTGTTTTTT; D gene: TRBD2; J gene: TRBJ2-2; V gene: TRBV20-1; clone size: few
CDR3 protein: CATSARRDEANYGYTF; CDR3 DNA: TGTGCCACCAGTGCTCGTAGGGATGAAGCTAACTATGGCTACACCTTC; D gene: NA; J gene: TRBJ1-2; V gene: TRBV24-1; clone size: NA
CDR3 protein: CSLDRNQNEQFF; CDR3 DNA: TGCAGTCTAGACAGGAACCAAAATGAGCAGTTCTTC; D gene: NA; J gene: TRBJ2-1; V gene: TRBV20-1; clone size: NA
CDR3 protein: CASTLGYEQYF; CDR3 DNA: TGTGCCAGCACTTTGGGTTACGAGCAGTACTTC; D gene: NA; J gene: TRBJ2-7; V gene: TRBV28; clone size: few
CDR3 protein: CASSLGPRDIIAKNIQYF; CDR3 DNA: TGCGCCAGCAGCTTGGGGCCCAGGGACATAATCGCCAAAAACATTCAGTACTTC; D gene: NA; J gene: TRBJ2-4; V gene: TRBV5-1; clone size: NA
CDR3 protein: CATTRGETQYF; CDR3 DNA: TGTGCCACGACAAGAGGGGAGACCCAGTACTTC; D gene: NA; J gene: TRBJ2-5; V gene: TRBV7-6; clone size: NA
CDR3 protein: CSASQLAYQPQHF; CDR3 DNA: TGCAGTGCTTCCCAATTAGCATATCAGCCCCAGCATTTT; D gene: NA; J gene: TRBJ1-5; V gene: TRBV20-1; clone size: NA
CDR3 protein: CSARRGTGSFGQYF; CDR3 DNA: TGCAGTGCCAGACGTGGGACAGGGTCCTTTGGGCAGTACTTC; D gene: TRBD1; J gene: TRBJ2-7; V gene: TRBV20-1; clone size: NA
CDR3 protein: CASSSGLTYSRAYEQYF; CDR3 DNA: TGTGCCAGCAGCTCGGGACTTACCTACTCGAGGGCCTACGAGCAGTACTTC; D gene: NA; J gene: TRBJ2-7; V gene: TRBV28; clone size: NA
CDR3 protein: CASLSPDTQYF; CDR3 DNA: TGTGCCAGTTTAAGTCCGGATACGCAGTATTTT; D gene: NA; J gene: TRBJ2-3; V gene: TRBV28; clone size: NA
CDR3 protein: CASSTYNNEQFF; CDR3 DNA: TGTGCCAGCAGTACCTACAACAATGAGCAGTTCTTC; D gene: NA; J gene: TRBJ2-1; V gene: TRBV28; clone size: NA
CDR3 protein: CATSRDIFYEQYF; CDR3 DNA: TGTGCCACCAGCAGAGACATTTTCTACGAGCAGTACTTC; D gene: NA; J gene: TRBJ2-7; V gene: TRBV15; clone size: NA
CDR3 protein: CASRTGSTGQPQHF; CDR3 DNA: TGTGCCAGCCGAACAGGGTCAACCGGTCAGCCCCAGCATTTT; D gene: NA; J gene: TRBJ1-5; V gene: TRBV19; clone size: NA
CDR3 protein: CSARKGGVLNTEAFF; CDR3 DNA: TGCAGTGCCAGGAAGGGGGGGGTTTTGAACACTGAAGCTTTCTTT; D gene: NA; J gene: TRBJ1-1; V gene: TRBV20-1; clone size: NA
CDR3 protein: CATSVLTGAETQYF; CDR3 DNA: TGTGCCACCAGCGTACTGACAGGGGCCGAGACCCAGTACTTC; D gene: TRBD1; J gene: TRBJ2-5; V gene: TRBV15; clone size: few
CDR3 protein: CSAKGAGARTDTQYF; CDR3 DNA: TGCAGTGCCAAGGGGGCGGGAGCGCGAACAGATACGCAGTATTTT; D gene: NA; J gene: TRBJ2-3; V gene: TRBV20-1; clone size: few
CDR3 protein: CSVRTGGFYEQYF; CDR3 DNA: TGCAGTGTTCGGACAGGGGGTTTTTACGAGCAGTACTTC; D gene: TRBD1; J gene: TRBJ2-7; V gene: TRBV20-1; clone size: NA
CDR3 protein: CASSPLPSGPSTDTQYF; CDR3 DNA: TGTGCCAGCTCACCACTTCCGTCTGGGCCTAGCACAGATACGCAGTATTTT; D gene: NA; J gene: TRBJ2-3; V gene: TRBV18; clone size: NA
CDR3 protein: CASSIGLGSYNSPLHF; CDR3 DNA: TGTGCCAGCAGCATAGGTTTAGGTTCCTATAATTCACCCCTCCACTTT; D gene: NA; J gene: TRBJ1-6; V gene: TRBV7-8; clone size: NA